This T cell receptor beta chain emerged from a study of cytomegalovirus exposure and HLA in healthy donors. Study details: An earlier analysis found around 120 million unique TCR beta sequences from 150 million to 200 million T cells.

From germline, CDR1 is SEHNR and CDR2 FQNEAQ (reference sequence). V was shortened by 4 bases and J by 0 bases, with 10 bases between the two germline ends. CDR3 length equals 14 residues. As regards this clone: Antigen specificity is unknown.

Researchers ran the PCR with 60 Vbeta and 13 Jbeta primers. Produced via immunoSEQ multiplex PCR; TCRdb's table is partial and in-frame only. Here the sample spans over 120,000 clones, 9.7% being singletons. Whole-study findings and limits: An analysis that came later showed most CMV-associated TCR beta chains appearing HLA-restricted. Analysis was performed later, and it showed HLA-associated TCR beta chains to be more clonally expanded than equally common others. A few V segments could not be told apart, such as TRBV6-2 and TRBV6-3, and were left out.

Sequencing was performed on PBMCs. The chain carries TRBV7-9 and TRBJ2-7, with D perhaps TRBD2 (5 bases). This clonotype originated in a man aged 50 or older in good health and CMV-seronegative. CDR3 amino acids: CASSSGISSYEQYF. The CDR3 nucleotides read TGTGCCAGCAGCTCCGGGATAAGCTCCTACGAGCAGTACTTC.